This T cell receptor (beta chain) was sequenced in a study of regulatory T cells in long-lasting Graves disease. This CDR3 contains 14 residues. Trimming took 6 bases from V and 5 from J; bases not matched to a gene: 7. Germline-derived CDR1 and CDR2 are MNHEY and SVGEGT. Time point given: newly diagnosed GD, antithyroid drugs for less than 3 months. The TCR library used RNA extracted from PBMCs. This clonotype was found a few times. Arm-PCR of CDR3 regions and iRepertoire HTBI primers were the basis on which TCR beta libraries were built. TCRdb used MiXCR to reprocess the multiplex PCR reads, holding one entry per CDR3 protein. The sample includes hundreds of thousands of distinct CDR3 sequences, roughly 12% of them seen just once. The sample was also linked to a second study, of T cells in Graves' hyperthyroidism and ophthalmopathy.

The chain links TRBV6-2 or TRBV6-3 to TRBJ2-3; TRBD2 matches at 8 bases. The sample in question was peripheral blood mononuclear cells (PBMCs), obtained at new diagnosis, from a patient treated with antithyroid drugs. This clonotype was sampled from a man aged 25-45 years with Graves disease. The CDR3 nucleotides read TGTGCCAGCAGGAGAGCGGGAGATATAGATACGCAGTATTTT. Protein sequence: CASRRAGDIDTQYF.